This record looks at one T cell receptor beta chain sequence and its context. Its cognate antigen is unknown. These data belong to a study of T cells in Graves' hyperthyroidism and ophthalmopathy. General study points: Most clonotypes expanded in the thyroid (above 0.001) were also present in blood. With a median lead of around 6.7 months before onset, the model predicted ophthalmopathy.

Regions amplified from RNA transcripts were the TCR beta CDR3 regions. The HTBI primer set served for first-round RT-PCR of the TCR CDR3. Each CDR3 protein gets one entry after TCRdb re-called the multiplex PCR reads with MiXCR. The sample lists 500,000 to 800,000 distinct CDR3 sequences; roughly 46% were seen once. The CDR3 runs to 16 residues. Germline V gene sequence: CDR1 SNHLY, CDR2 FYNNEI. The V and J ends lost 8 bases and 2 bases, in that order; junction bases with no gene match: 14. Clinical symptoms, serum thyroxine, TRAb, thyroid ultrasound and orbital computed tomography established diagnosis.

What was sequenced was peripheral blood or thyroid tissue (not recorded which). The clonotype originates from an adult man with Graves' disease, either hyperthyroidism or ophthalmopathy (not recorded which). The V gene is TRBV2, the J gene TRBJ2-5; 7 bases match TRBD2. CDR3 bases: TGTGCCAGCTCACCACGGAGACTAGCTCAACAAGAGACCCAGTACTTC. Translated: CASSPRRLAQQETQYF.